This T cell receptor beta chain was recovered during a study of T cell changes during pregnancy in multiple sclerosis. The table came from immunoSEQ multiplex PCR; TCRdb's copy has only in-frame clones and leaves some out. This sample carries 50,000 or so clones, around 94% of them seen once, and the ten largest clones take around 0.3%. The ends were cut back, 3 bases at V and 1 base at J, with 10 bases in the middle. Germline V CDR1 and CDR2: SGHTA, FQGNSA. The CDR3 is made up of 14 amino acids. The source is a female donor with multiple sclerosis, enrolled in a pregnancy study. Sequencing used CD4+ T cells from peripheral blood mononuclear cells, obtained in the third trimester of pregnancy. The chain couples TRBV7-2 to TRBJ2-7; D perhaps matches TRBD1 (5 bases). CDR3 in DNA: TGTGCCAGCAGCTTCGACAGCGTGTCCTACGAGCAGTACTTC. It specifies CASSFDSVSYEQYF.